The present entry profiles one TCR beta chain with its context. This CDR3 has 16 residues. V dropped 5 bases and J dropped 0; count of bases not matched to a gene: 8. The germline CDR1 and CDR2 sequences are SEHNR and FQNEAQ (reference sequence). Authors' analysis steps: Amplification with reference gene primers provided the estimates of nucleated cell counts. Profiling relied on immunoSEQ multiplex PCR, and the TCRdb table lists in-frame clones only, not all of them. Clonal size and the V and J genes are those of that table, whereas D and trimming came from the DNA. The sample has 110,000 or so clones, about 90% seen once. This specimen comes from a study of blood T cell repertoires in COVID-19. Across the whole study: Acute-phase and convalescent COVID-19 samples originated in the United States, Italy and Spain. The analysed material was cDNA or gDNA that came from T cells, B-cell-depleted T cells, or PBMCs.

The specimen sequenced was peripheral blood. The gene calls are TRBV7-9 and TRBJ1-2, with 8 positions matching TRBD1. The source of this sequence is a man between 65 and 80 years old who had recovered from COVID-19. The CDR3 is CASSPDREPPNYGYTF. In DNA, the CDR3 is TGTGCCAGCAGCCCGGACAGGGAGCCTCCTAACTATGGCTACACCTTC.